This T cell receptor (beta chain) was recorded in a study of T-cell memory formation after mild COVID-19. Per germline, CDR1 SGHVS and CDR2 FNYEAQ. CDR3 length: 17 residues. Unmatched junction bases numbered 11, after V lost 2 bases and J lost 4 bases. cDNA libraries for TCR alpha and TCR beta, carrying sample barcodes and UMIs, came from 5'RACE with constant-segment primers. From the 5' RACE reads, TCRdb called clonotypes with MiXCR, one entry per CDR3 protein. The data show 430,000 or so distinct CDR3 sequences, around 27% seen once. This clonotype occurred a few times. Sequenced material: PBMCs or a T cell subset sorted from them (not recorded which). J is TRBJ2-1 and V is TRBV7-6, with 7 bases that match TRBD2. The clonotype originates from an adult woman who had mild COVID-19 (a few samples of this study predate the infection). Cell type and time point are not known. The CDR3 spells CASSLRNPSGKYNEQFF. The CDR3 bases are TGTGCCAGCAGCTTACGTAACCCTAGCGGCAAATACAATGAGCAGTTCTTC.